This T cell receptor beta chain was identified during a study of CD8 T cells in Susac syndrome. Random hexamers were used to reverse transcribe an amount of 0.5 to 1 ug RNA. TCRdb reprocessed the immunoSEQ multiplex PCR reads via MiXCR and lists one record per CDR3 protein. The repertoire holds about 190,000 distinct CDR3 sequences, with roughly 92% as singletons. The V end lost 3 bases, the J end lost 6 bases, and 9 bases lay between the germline ends. Germline V lookup: CDR1 KGHSH, CDR2 LQKENI. The CDR3 extends over 12 amino acids. The sequencing sample was made of CD4+ T cells from PBMCs. The chain uses TRBV18 and TRBJ2-7, with D perhaps TRBD1 or TRBD2 (5 bases each). The receptor was derived from a human donor in good health. The CDR3 loop reads CASSPGTLEQYF. In DNA form, the CDR3 reads TGTGCCAGCTCACCGGGGACCCTCGAGCAGTACTTC.